This T cell receptor beta chain is drawn from a study of blood T cell repertoires in COVID-19. Background on the study: The study drew acute and convalescent COVID-19 samples from the United States, Italy and Spain. From T cells, B-cell-depleted T cells, or PBMCs came the material, which was cDNA or gDNA.

Assay used: immunoSEQ multiplex PCR; TCRdb lists only in-frame clones, some missing. Of roughly 320,000 clones in the sample, over 75% were seen once. Germline lookup yields CDR1 MNHNS and CDR2 SASEGT. Trimming stripped 4 bases from V and 0 bases from J, with 12 bases between. This CDR3 has 16 residues. The chain is built from TRBV6-1 and TRBJ2-2; TRBD1 might be the D (5 bases). The source of this sequence is a man in his thirties or forties who had recovered from COVID-19. Sequenced material: PBMCs or T cells enriched from blood (not recorded which). Here the CDR3 reads CASSGGRVANTGELFF. The CDR3 region has the DNA TGTGCCAGCAGTGGTGGCAGGGTCGCGAACACCGGGGAGCTGTTTTTT.